Listed here are 2 T cell receptor beta chains from one sample, sequenced in a study of blood T cells in healthy people across ages. Sample-barcoded 5' priming and a J-beta primer mix drove a second PCR of 7 to 11 cycles. Via MiXCR, TCRdb re-called the 5' RACE reads, giving one row per CDR3 protein. The sample comprises about 700,000 distinct CDR3 sequences, 32% of which are singletons, and 15% rests with the top ten. Sequenced: blood. These receptors were taken from a woman older than 75 in good health.

The sample holds many counts of this clonotype. The V and J genes are TRBV3-1 and TRBJ2-3; possibly TRBD2 for D (7 bases). CDR1 is LGHDT, CDR2 YNNKEL, per germline (reference sequence). Trimming pared 8 bases from V and 6 bases from J, leaving 18 bases between. This CDR3 comprises 14 residues. The CDR3 loop is CASQTGGPFDTQYF. The CDR3 DNA reads as TGTGCCAGCCAGACGGGGGGCCCCTTCGATACGCAGTATTTT.

The gene calls are TRBV18 and TRBJ1-1; weak D call: TRBD1 (6 bases). Trimming took off 5 bases at V and 0 bases at J, with 13 bases between the two ends. This CDR3 comprises 15 residues. The germline V gene encodes CDR1 KGHSH and CDR2 LQKENI. CDR3 protein: CASSFAGAMNTEAFF. The CDR3 bases are TGTGCCAGCTCATTTGCGGGGGCCATGAACACTGAAGCTTTCTTT.